These 20 T cell receptor beta chains were sequenced from one sample in a study of identical twins (dated by TCRdb to about 2016). Library prep was done by 5' RACE. The instrument given in TCRdb is Illumina HiSeq 2000. Using fastp at Q25 and MiXCR, TCRdb reprocessed the public reads and kept productive beta chains. One record per CDR3 amino acid sequence lists the most common genes and DNA. The sample contains a few hundred thousand distinct CDR3 sequences, approximately 12% of them found a single time. The ten largest clonotypes hold under 4.5% of the sample. These sequences were also reported in another study, on yellow fever vaccine responses in identical twins.

The sequencing input was memory (CD45RO+) T cells sorted from blood. Read against the paper, the sample's cell subset or site label means: CD45RO+ enriched T cells. These receptors were taken from a young woman in good health.

V is TRBV6-4 and J is TRBJ2-3; 7 bases map to TRBD2. The V gene's germline CDR1 is MRHNA and CDR2 SNTAGT. The V and J ends lost 6 bases and 4 bases, in that order; junction bases with no gene match: 10. The CDR3 is 15 residues long. CDR3 sequence: CASSLLGGTADTQYF. CDR3 nucleotide sequence: TGTGCCAGCAGCCTTTTGGGGGGGACCGCAGATACGCAGTATTTT.

This clonotype was recorded a few times. The rearrangement uses TRBV21-1 and TRBJ2-1; TRBD1 is the table's D call and was not checked against the DNA. TRBV21-1 is a recognized pseudogene. This CDR3 region has 15 residues. This chain's CDR3 is CASPDGGVSYNEQFF. As DNA, the CDR3 is TGTGCCAGTCCTGACGGGGGAGTGTCCTACAATGAGCAGTTCTTC.

The chain combines TRBV9 with TRBJ2-5, with 8 bases identical to TRBD2. V lost 6 bases to trimming and J lost 2 bases; unmatched junction nucleotides: 9. The CDR3 runs 15 residues. Germline V lookup: CDR1 SGDLS, CDR2 YYNGEE. DNA for the CDR3: TGTGCCAGCACAAGGTCGCCTAGCGGGCAAGAGACCCAGTACTTC. Its protein product is CASTRSPSGQETQYF. The variable domain in full, with the rest retrieved from reference TRBV9 and TRBJ2-5, is DSGVTQTPKHLITATGQRVTLRCSPRSGDLSVYWYQQSLDQGLQFLIQYYNGEERAKGNILERFSAQQFPDLHSELNLSSLELGDSALYFCASTRSPSGQETQYFGPGTRLLVL.

The J gene is TRBJ2-7, the V gene TRBV9, with TRBD1 matching over 12 bases. Germline CDR1 SGDLS, CDR2 YYNGEE. After removal of 4 bases from V and 5 bases from J, the junction contained 10 bases not matched to a gene. This CDR3 is built from 16 residues. The CDR3, as DNA: TGTGCCAGCAGCAGAACATGGGGGGACAGGGGGCACGAGCAGTACTTC. Protein sequence: CASSRTWGDRGHEQYF.

J is TRBJ2-2 and V is TRBV3-1, with 8 bases identical to TRBD1. V trimming: 4 bases; J trimming: 2 bases; junction bases outside the gene matches: 3. CDR3 length: 15 residues. Germline CDR1 and CDR2: LGHDT and YNNKEL (reference sequence). The CDR3 DNA is TGTGCCAGCAGCCTACAGGGGGGCAACACCGGGGAGCTGTTTTTT. Translated, it gives CASSLQGGNTGELFF.

DNA for the CDR3: TGTGCCAGCAGCCAGGGCGCCCTAAATTCACCCCTCCACTTT. Protein: CASSQGALNSPLHF. J is TRBJ1-6 and V is TRBV4-2; D not certain. This CDR3 comprises 14 residues. Germline V gene lookup returns CDR1 LGHNA and CDR2 YNFKEQ. V was clipped by 3 bases and J by 7 bases, with 10 bases between them.

This clonotype occurred a few times. The V call is TRBV29-1, the J call TRBJ2-1; TRBD1 aligns across 11 bases. Trimming at V came to 6 bases and at J to 9 bases, leaving 10 bases not matched to a gene. The CDR3 length is 14 residues. Germline-derived CDR1 and CDR2 are SQVTM and ANQGSEA. The CDR3 is CSVDRGQGAFEQFF. The CDR3 DNA sequence: TGCAGCGTGGACAGAGGACAGGGGGCATTTGAGCAGTTCTTC.

This clonotype appeared a few times. The V gene is TRBV6-1, the J gene TRBJ2-3; D could derive from TRBD1 or TRBD2 (6 bases each). Trimming left V 5 bases short and J 4 bases short, with 13 bases between. CDR3 length: 14 residues. Per germline, CDR1 MNHNS and CDR2 SASEGT. CDR3 DNA: TGTGCCAGCAGTCCACACAGGGAGGCAGATACGCAGTATTTT. Its protein product is CASSPHREADTQYF.

This clonotype was observed many times. This chain links TRBV7-9 with TRBJ2-1, with TRBD1 as a possible D gene (6 bases). V was trimmed by 4 bases and J by 7 bases, leaving 17 bases between them. Germline CDR1 reads SEHNR; CDR2 reads FQNEAQ (reference sequence). This CDR3 comprises 15 residues. CDR3 DNA sequence: TGTGCCAGCAGCTGGGGACACCGGGCCGCAAATGAGCAGTTCTTC. This sequence encodes CASSWGHRAANEQFF.

This clonotype was seen at least ten times. This chain uses TRBV5-1 with TRBJ2-3; TRBD2 aligns across 8 bases. The CDR3 contains 16 residues. In germline, CDR1 is SGHRS, CDR2 YFSETQ. Germline trimming cut 6 bases from V and 0 bases from J; bases unmatched to any gene: 9. The CDR3 nucleotides read TGCGCCAGCACCCGAGGCGGCGGGGGGAGCACAGATACGCAGTATTTT. It yields the protein CASTRGGGGSTDTQYF.

This clonotype has ten or more counts. The CDR3 region has the DNA TGTGCCAGCGGGGAGTTGGGGGCTAATGAAAAACTGTTTTTT. Its protein product is CASGELGANEKLFF. The chain couples TRBV4-2 to TRBJ1-4, with a weak D call TRBD1 (5 bases). The V end was cut by 8 bases, the J end by 3 bases, with 13 bases between. CDR1 is LGHNA and CDR2 is YNFKEQ in the germline V gene. This CDR3 contains 14 residues.

This chain links TRBV6-5 with TRBJ2-5; D possibly corresponds to TRBD2 (6 bases). The CDR3 is 15 residues long. Trimming took off 0 bases at V and 5 bases at J, with 13 bases between the two ends. Germline V lookup: CDR1 MNHEY, CDR2 SVGAGI. The CDR3 sequence: CASSYSVGREETQYF. CDR3 bases: TGTGCCAGCAGTTACTCCGTCGGACGGGAGGAGACCCAGTACTTC.

This clonotype has more than one count but fewer than ten. The rearrangement links TRBV2 to TRBJ2-1, with D possibly being TRBD1 (6 bases). Per the germline V gene, CDR1 is SNHLY and CDR2 is FYNNEI. The germline V and J ends were trimmed by 8 bases and 4 bases, with 12 bases remaining between them. The CDR3 sequence is 13 residues long. The CDR3 is CASSGQFYNEQFF. The CDR3, as DNA: TGTGCCAGCTCGGGACAATTTTACAATGAGCAGTTCTTC.

The chain is built from TRBV28 and TRBJ1-1, with D unclear. This CDR3 is 17 amino acids long. The V and J ends lost 2 bases and 1 base respectively, with 17 bases between them. Germline V gene lookup returns CDR1 MDHEN and CDR2 SYDVKM. The CDR3 protein is CASSLPGTRGRNTEAFF. The CDR3 DNA reads as TGTGCCAGCAGTTTACCGGGCACGCGGGGAAGGAACACTGAAGCTTTCTTT.

This clonotype has just a few counts. V and J are TRBV11-2 and TRBJ1-1, with no clear D. Trimming left V 3 bases short and J 4 bases short, with 12 bases between. Looked up from germline, CDR1 is SGHAT and CDR2 is FQNNGV. This CDR3 contains 14 residues. CDR3 sequence: CASSLKGGSTEAFF. CDR3 nucleotides: TGTGCCAGCAGCTTGAAGGGAGGCAGCACTGAAGCTTTCTTT.

Only a few counts were recorded for this clonotype. The chain couples TRBV7-2 to TRBJ2-4; TRBD2 might be the D (5 bases). This CDR3 region has 13 residues. Per the germline V gene, CDR1 is SGHTA and CDR2 is FQGNSA. V was cut by 1 base and J by 7 bases, with 8 bases left in between. The CDR3 region has the DNA TGTGCCAGCAGCTTAGTAGGCGGGAACATTCAGTACTTC. Its translation is CASSLVGGNIQYF.

The chain uses TRBV5-5 and TRBJ1-1; D remains unclear. Germline lookup yields CDR1 SGHKS and CDR2 YYEKEE (reference sequence). V dropped 4 bases and J dropped 4 bases, with 14 bases sitting between them. This CDR3 spans 14 amino acids. CDR3 amino acids: CASSLSGVITEAFF. In nucleotides, the CDR3 is TGTGCCAGCAGCCTTAGTGGGGTAATCACTGAAGCTTTCTTT.

V usage is TRBV5-1 and J usage is TRBJ1-6; no clear D gene. Germline assignment: CDR1 SGHRS and CDR2 YFSETQ. The CDR3 is 17 residues long. The ends were cut back, 3 bases at V and 10 bases at J, with 23 bases in the middle. Here the CDR3 DNA reads TGCGCCAGCAGCTCCCTCCCGTCGACCAATAGTGGCTCACCCCTCCACTTT. It yields the protein CASSSLPSTNSGSPLHF.

This chain links TRBV3-1 with TRBJ2-3; D remains unclear. Trimming stripped 6 bases from V and 3 bases from J, with 7 bases between. The CDR3 spans 12 residues. The germline CDR1 and CDR2 sequences are LGHDT and YNNKEL (reference sequence). The CDR3 region has the DNA TGTGCCAGCAGGGTCGCAACAGATACGCAGTATTTT. It codes for CASRVATDTQYF.

The J gene is TRBJ2-5, the V gene TRBV29-1; 7 bases match TRBD2. This CDR3 region has 12 residues. The germline V gene encodes CDR1 SQVTM and CDR2 ANQGSEA. Trimming at V came to 7 bases and at J to 4 bases, leaving 6 bases not matched to a gene. The CDR3 nucleotides are TGCAGCGGCGGGAGAATGGGAGAGACCCAGTACTTC. As protein: CSGGRMGETQYF.